The 22 T cell receptor beta chains given below trace back to one sample, sequenced in a study of blood T cell repertoires in COVID-19. Using immunoSEQ multiplex PCR, the repertoire was profiled, and TCRdb retains in-frame clones only, with some absent. The table lists about 170,000 clones, about 93% of them singletons, with about 4.5% in the top ten. Source material: peripheral blood. The receptors were sampled from a woman between 45 and 65 years old with acute or convalescent COVID-19.

This chain joins TRBV19 and TRBJ1-2; possibly TRBD1 for D (6 bases). Germline CDR1 LNHDA, CDR2 SQIVND (reference sequence). The V end lost 3 bases, the J end lost 0 bases, and 11 bases lay between the germline ends. The CDR3 is made up of 15 amino acids. The CDR3 coding sequence is TGTGCCAGTAGTATCACAGGGCCGGCTAACTATGGCTACACCTTC. Protein sequence: CASSITGPANYGYTF.

V usage is TRBV7-2 and J usage is TRBJ2-7; 9 bases fit TRBD2. After removal of 6 bases from V and 3 bases from J, the junction contained 9 bases not matched to a gene. The CDR3 sequence is 15 residues long. Germline V CDR1 and CDR2: SGHTA, FQGNSA. This CDR3 is CASRKQTSGDYEQYF. In DNA, the CDR3 is TGTGCCAGCAGGAAGCAGACTAGCGGAGACTACGAGCAGTACTTC.

The rearrangement uses TRBV2 and TRBJ1-2; D gene unclear. The CDR3 sequence is 14 residues long. Trimming removed 3 bases from V and 8 bases from J, with 16 bases in between. Germline V gene lookup returns CDR1 SNHLY and CDR2 FYNNEI. DNA for the CDR3: TGTGCCAGCAGTGACGCCGGGATTGGTGAGGGCTACACCTTC. Protein product: CASSDAGIGEGYTF.

This clone occurred once. The chain joins TRBV19 to TRBJ2-7; D is possibly TRBD1 (6 bases). Germline V gene data show CDR1 as LNHDA and CDR2 as SQIVND (reference sequence). This CDR3 comprises 14 residues. The V end lost 1 base, the J end lost 0 bases, and 7 bases lay between the germline ends. CDR3 in DNA: TGTGCCAGTAGTATAGGGACAGACTCCTACGAGCAGTACTTC. Translated: CASSIGTDSYEQYF.

This rearrangement joins TRBV3-1 (or the pseudogene TRBV3-2) to TRBJ2-5, with 8 positions matching TRBD1. The CDR3 is 15 residues long. The ends lost 4 bases at V and 5 bases at J; junction bases unmatched: 9. Germline values: CDR1 LGHDT, CDR2 YNNKEL (reference sequence). The CDR3 DNA follows: TGTGCCAGCAGCCCAGGACAGGGTTTGACGGAGACCCAGTACTTC. Its translation is CASSPGQGLTETQYF.

The chain combines TRBV7-8 with TRBJ1-1, with TRBD1 matching 8 bases. V lost 4 bases and J lost 4; bases outside the gene matches: 14. The CDR3 spans 17 residues. Germline V CDR1 and CDR2: SGHVS, FQNEAQ. The CDR3 sequence is CASSSPGGAGLRTEAFF. In DNA form, the CDR3 reads TGTGCCAGCAGCTCTCCAGGGGGCGCAGGTCTGCGCACTGAAGCTTTCTTT.

V gene TRBV18 combines with J gene TRBJ2-5; 7 positions agree with TRBD2. Trimming at V came to 4 bases and at J to 3 bases, leaving 5 bases not matched to a gene. Germline CDR1 is KGHSH and CDR2 is LQKENI. The CDR3 length is 14 residues. The CDR3 sequence is CASSLRGREETQYF. DNA of the CDR3: TGTGCCAGCTCACTGCGGGGGAGGGAAGAGACCCAGTACTTC.

This chain joins TRBV5-4 and TRBJ2-1; D call uncertain. V was pared by 3 bases and J by 9 bases, with 7 bases between. This CDR3 spans 11 amino acids. Germline loops: CDR1 SGHNT, CDR2 YYREEE (reference sequence). This chain's CDR3 is CASSYSSEQFF. Written as DNA, the CDR3 is TGTGCCAGCAGCTACAGTTCTGAGCAGTTCTTC.

This chain links TRBV5-1 with TRBJ2-5; TRBD2 matches 8 bases. Germline V lookup: CDR1 SGHRS, CDR2 YFSETQ. The CDR3 contains 16 residues. V lost 3 bases to trimming and J lost 2 bases; unmatched junction nucleotides: 9. CDR3 loop: CASSWGRGGGQETQYF. DNA of the CDR3: TGCGCCAGCAGCTGGGGTCGGGGGGGCGGGCAAGAGACCCAGTACTTC.

This sequence joins TRBV28 and TRBJ2-2; D may be TRBD1 (6 bases). Germline loops: CDR1 MDHEN, CDR2 SYDVKM. This CDR3 spans 18 amino acids. V was trimmed by 10 bases and J by 2 bases, leaving 26 bases between them. The CDR3 region is CATFPGQFIRLNTGELFF. The CDR3 DNA follows: TGTGCCACCTTTCCCGGACAGTTTATAAGACTTAACACCGGGGAGCTGTTTTTT.

This clone was detected only once. The V and J genes are TRBV24-1 and TRBJ2-3; D is possibly TRBD2 (6 bases). Trimming left V 4 bases short and J 9 bases short, with 13 bases between. Germline-derived CDR1 and CDR2 are KGHDR and SFDVKD. This CDR3 is 13 amino acids long. CDR3 region: CATSDPGLRTQYF. The DNA of the CDR3 is TGTGCCACCAGTGACCCGGGACTCCGAACGCAGTATTTT.

The gene calls are TRBV11-2 and TRBJ2-1; 7 bases fit TRBD2. Germline trimming cut 5 bases from V and 6 bases from J; bases unmatched to any gene: 13. The CDR3 extends over 16 amino acids. Per the germline V gene, CDR1 is SGHAT and CDR2 is FQNNGV. The CDR3 here is CASSPSTSVGSNEQFF. The CDR3, as DNA: TGTGCCAGCAGCCCTTCAACTAGCGTCGGCAGCAATGAGCAGTTCTTC.

The rearrangement joins TRBV18 to TRBJ1-2; D unclear. Trimming cost V 3 bases and J 8 bases, with 10 bases left between them. This CDR3 region has 12 residues. The germline V gene encodes CDR1 KGHSH and CDR2 LQKENI. CDR3 amino acids: CASSPFLGGYTF. The DNA for the CDR3 is TGTGCCAGCTCACCGTTCCTAGGCGGCTACACCTTC.

The CDR3 protein is CASSEYWDRGNTEAFF. The CDR3 DNA follows: TGTGCCAGCAGTGAGTACTGGGACAGGGGAAACACTGAAGCTTTCTTT. The chain is built from TRBV25-1 and TRBJ1-1, with 10 nucleotides matching TRBD1. Germline V gene lookup returns CDR1 MGHDK and CDR2 SYGVNS. This CDR3 has 16 amino acids. The ends lost 3 bases at V and 2 bases at J; junction bases unmatched: 6.

V is TRBV27 and J is TRBJ2-7; D is unclear. The length of the CDR3 is 13 residues. V lost 4 bases, J lost 0 bases, and 7 bases lay in between. Germline V gene data show CDR1 as MNHEY and CDR2 as SMNVEV (reference sequence). CDR3 sequence (DNA): TGTGCCAGCAGTTCTCCCCTCTCCTACGAGCAGTACTTC. It is translated as CASSSPLSYEQYF.

The J gene is TRBJ2-1, the V gene TRBV4-1, with D maybe TRBD1 (6 bases). With 3 bases removed from V and 4 bases from J, the gap between germline ends came to 16 bases. The CDR3 is 16 amino acids. Germline V gene sequence: CDR1 MGHRA, CDR2 YSYEKL. The CDR3 DNA is TGCGCCAGCAGCCACCTCGAAGGGACACGATACAATGAGCAGTTCTTC. Its translation is CASSHLEGTRYNEQFF.

The chain has TRBV12-5 and TRBJ2-3; D is perhaps TRBD2 (6 bases). Germline CDR1 LGHNT, CDR2 FRNRAP. The V gene lost 4 bases and the J gene lost 2 bases, with 13 bases spanning the gap. The CDR3 length is 15 residues. The CDR3 spells CASGSGLSLTDTQYF. CDR3 in DNA: TGTGCTAGTGGTTCGGGACTGTCACTCACAGATACGCAGTATTTT.

The chain recombines TRBV28 with TRBJ1-1; TRBD1 aligns across 8 bases. Losses at the gene ends were 4 bases for V and 2 bases for J; bases not matched to a gene: 3. The CDR3 covers 14 residues. Germline lookup yields CDR1 MDHEN and CDR2 SYDVKM. The CDR3 region has the DNA TGTGCCAGCAGTTACAGGGGGAGTAACACTGAAGCTTTCTTT. Translated, it gives CASSYRGSNTEAFF.

The V gene is TRBV7-2, the J gene TRBJ2-2, with TRBD2 matching over 8 bases. The germline gives CDR1 SGHTA, CDR2 FQGNSA. This CDR3 is built from 17 residues. Trimming cost V 0 bases and J 4 bases; bases outside gene matches: 7. The CDR3 loop is CASSLAAGRGVTGELFF. The CDR3 DNA sequence: TGTGCCAGCAGCTTAGCGGCTGGGCGGGGGGTCACCGGGGAGCTGTTTTTT.

CDR3 region: CASSHGRDNQPQHF. CDR3 DNA: TGTGCCAGCAGCCATGGACGGGATAATCAGCCCCAGCATTTT. The chain joins TRBV3-1 (or the pseudogene TRBV3-2) to TRBJ1-5; D gene ambiguous. V was clipped by 3 bases and J by 4 bases, with 10 bases between them. The CDR3 runs to 14 residues. Germline V gene lookup returns CDR1 LGHDT and CDR2 YNNKEL (reference sequence).

This chain uses TRBV7-9 with TRBJ2-7; D call uncertain. Looked up from germline, CDR1 is SEHNR and CDR2 is FQNEAQ (reference sequence). There are 12 residues in the CDR3. V lost 4 bases to trimming and J lost 2 bases, with 6 bases between them. CDR3 loop: CASSSQTYEQYF. Written as DNA, the CDR3 is TGTGCCAGCAGCTCGCAGACCTACGAGCAGTACTTC. The full variable domain, rest sourced from reference TRBV7-9 and TRBJ2-7, is DTGVSQNPRHKITKRGQNVTFRCDPISEHNRLYWYRQTLGQGPEFLTYFQNEAQLEKSRLLSDRFSAERPKGSFSTLEIQRTEQGDSAMYLCASSSQTYEQYFGPGTRLTVT.

The genes are TRBV30 and TRBJ2-2; TRBD1 agrees at 8 bases. The V segment lost 0 bases and the J segment 6 bases; nucleotides outside the gene matches: 6. The CDR3 sequence is 15 residues long. Germline loops: CDR1 GTSNPN, CDR2 SVGIG (reference sequence). The CDR3 bases are TGTGCCTGGAGTGTGGCCAGGGGGCGCCCCGGGGAGCTGTTTTTT. Translating it yields CAWSVARGRPGELFF.